These 13 T cell receptor beta chains were all obtained from the same sample, sequenced in a study of T cells in severe cutaneous drug reactions. The patients sequenced had a carbamazepine-induced Stevens-Johnson syndrome or toxic epidermal necrolysis reaction. TCR subtype-specific primers in iRepertoire multiplex PCR prepared libraries for bulk and single-cell sequencing. TCRdb re-called the multiplex PCR reads; every CDR3 protein appears as one record, without DNA. Its table lists 20,000 to 25,000 distinct CDR3 sequences. The material sequenced was PBMCs. The receptors come from a human donor with toxic epidermal necrolysis, a severe cutaneous drug reaction.

The chain recombines TRBV7-9 with TRBJ2-3; as DNA is missing, the TRBD1 call by TCRdb cannot be tested. The CDR3 is 15 amino acids. In germline, CDR1 is SEHNR, CDR2 FQNEAQ (reference sequence). CDR3 loop: CASSPGQGRADTQYF.

The V call is TRBV7-9, the J call TRBJ1-1; without DNA, the TCRdb call of TRBD1 cannot be checked. This CDR3 comprises 14 residues. Germline CDR1 and CDR2: SEHNR and FQNEAQ (reference sequence). CDR3 residues: CASSVRQGVPEAFF.

This clonotype is deemed medium-sized by its frequency. This chain connects TRBV6-2 or TRBV6-3 to TRBJ2-1; TCRdb names TRBD1, which stays unverified in the absence of DNA. The CDR3 sequence is 15 residues long. CDR1 is MNHEY and CDR2 is SVGEGT in the germline V gene. The CDR3 is CASSPRTVSYNEQFF.

V and J are TRBV29-1 and TRBJ1-3. Per the germline V gene, CDR1 is SQVTM and CDR2 is ANQGSEA. The CDR3 covers 14 residues. CDR3 amino acids: CSAPGPPSGNTIYF.

V gene TRBV7-9 combines with J gene TRBJ1-1. Germline V gene sequence: CDR1 SEHNR, CDR2 FQNEAQ (reference sequence). The CDR3 is 14 amino acids. This CDR3 is CASSLGARNTEAFF.

CDR3 protein: CASSQGVFSNEQFF. This chain links TRBV4-2 with TRBJ2-1. CDR1 is LGHNA and CDR2 is YNFKEQ in the germline V gene. The CDR3 has 14 amino acids.

The V gene is TRBV4-3, the J gene TRBJ2-1; the TCRdb call, TRBD2, lacks DNA for checking. Germline V gene lookup returns CDR1 LGHNA and CDR2 YSLEER. This CDR3 comprises 17 residues. This chain's CDR3 is CASSQDRVLDPYNEQFF.

The CDR3 sequence: CASSLGAREKLFF. The J gene is TRBJ1-4, the V gene TRBV28; absent DNA, TCRdb's TRBD1 call cannot be checked. The V gene's germline CDR1 is MDHEN and CDR2 SYDVKM. The CDR3 runs to 13 residues.

V gene TRBV5-4 combines with J gene TRBJ2-2; lacking DNA, the TRBD1 call made by TCRdb goes unchecked. The CDR3 is made up of 16 amino acids. Germline CDR1 reads SGHNT; CDR2 reads YYREEE (reference sequence). The CDR3 loop is CASSSLRGEFTGELFF.

This sequence joins TRBV6-2 or TRBV6-3 and TRBJ2-5. The CDR3 covers 14 residues. Germline values: CDR1 MNHEY, CDR2 SVGEGT. CDR3 amino acids: CASSHPILEETQYF.

The J gene is TRBJ2-1, the V gene TRBV18; checking the TCRdb D call of TRBD2 is not possible without DNA. Germline lookup yields CDR1 KGHSH and CDR2 LQKENI. The CDR3 consists of 15 residues. This chain's CDR3 is CASSPVVAGYNEQFF.

The chain links TRBV19 to TRBJ2-7; the D call of TRBD1 rests on TCRdb alone, since no DNA is present to check it. CDR1 and CDR2 from the germline V gene are LNHDA and SQIVND (reference sequence). The CDR3 is 16 amino acids. This CDR3 reads CASSTDGQGGTYEQYF.

The J gene is TRBJ2-1, the V gene TRBV20-1; TCRdb's D call, TRBD2, is unchecked because there is no DNA. Germline values: CDR1 DFQATT, CDR2 SNEGSKA (reference sequence). The CDR3 loop spans 15 amino acids. The CDR3 region is CSARVSGLRINEQFF.